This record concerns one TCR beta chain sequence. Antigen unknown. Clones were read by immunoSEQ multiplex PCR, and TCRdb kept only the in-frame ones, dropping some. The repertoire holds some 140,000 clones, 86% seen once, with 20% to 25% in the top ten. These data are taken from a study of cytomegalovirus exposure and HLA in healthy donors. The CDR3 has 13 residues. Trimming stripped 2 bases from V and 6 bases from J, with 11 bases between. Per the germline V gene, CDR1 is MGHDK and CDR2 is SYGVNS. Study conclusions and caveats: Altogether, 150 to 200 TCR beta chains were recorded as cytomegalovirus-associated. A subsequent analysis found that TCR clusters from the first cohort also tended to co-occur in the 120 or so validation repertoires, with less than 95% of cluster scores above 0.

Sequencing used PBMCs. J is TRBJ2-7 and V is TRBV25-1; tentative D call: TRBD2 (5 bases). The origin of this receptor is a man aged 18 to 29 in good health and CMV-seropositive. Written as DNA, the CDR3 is TGTGCCAGCAGTGAAGCGGTAGGAGGCGAGCAGTACTTC. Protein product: CASSEAVGGEQYF.